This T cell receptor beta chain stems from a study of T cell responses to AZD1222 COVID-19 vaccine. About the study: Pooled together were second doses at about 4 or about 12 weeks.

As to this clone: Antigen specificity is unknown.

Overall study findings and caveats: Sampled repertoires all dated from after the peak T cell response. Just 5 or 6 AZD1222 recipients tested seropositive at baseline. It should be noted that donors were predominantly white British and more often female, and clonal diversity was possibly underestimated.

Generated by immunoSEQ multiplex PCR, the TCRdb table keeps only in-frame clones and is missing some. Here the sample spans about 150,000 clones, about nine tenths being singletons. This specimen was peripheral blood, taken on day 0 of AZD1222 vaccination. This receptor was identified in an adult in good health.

The DNA of the CDR3 is TGTGCCAGCAGTTCCAAAATCCGGGGGCAAGAGACCCAGTACTTC. Its protein is CASSSKIRGQETQYF. The chain uses TRBV6-5 and TRBJ2-5; perhaps TRBD2 as D (6 bases). Trimming shortened V by 4 bases and J by 2 bases, and 14 bases separated the two germline ends. Looked up from germline, CDR1 is MNHEY and CDR2 is SVGAGI. This CDR3 contains 15 residues.